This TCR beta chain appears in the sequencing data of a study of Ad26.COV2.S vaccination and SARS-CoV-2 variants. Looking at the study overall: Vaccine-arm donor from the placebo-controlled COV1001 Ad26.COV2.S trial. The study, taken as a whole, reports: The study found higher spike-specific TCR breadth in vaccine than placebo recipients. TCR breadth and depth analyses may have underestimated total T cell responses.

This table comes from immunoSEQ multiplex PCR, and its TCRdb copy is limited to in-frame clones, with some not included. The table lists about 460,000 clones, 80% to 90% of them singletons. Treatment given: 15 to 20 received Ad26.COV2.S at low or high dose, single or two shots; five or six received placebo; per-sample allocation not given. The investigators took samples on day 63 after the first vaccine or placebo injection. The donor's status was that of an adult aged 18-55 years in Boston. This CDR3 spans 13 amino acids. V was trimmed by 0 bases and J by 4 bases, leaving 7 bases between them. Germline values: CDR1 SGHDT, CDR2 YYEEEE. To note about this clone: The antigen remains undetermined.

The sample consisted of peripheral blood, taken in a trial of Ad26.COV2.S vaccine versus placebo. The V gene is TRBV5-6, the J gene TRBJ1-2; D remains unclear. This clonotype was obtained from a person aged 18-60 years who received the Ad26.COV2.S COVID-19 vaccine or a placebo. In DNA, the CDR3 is TGTGCCAGCAGCTTGGAGTCGCGCTATGGCTACACCTTC. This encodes CASSLESRYGYTF.